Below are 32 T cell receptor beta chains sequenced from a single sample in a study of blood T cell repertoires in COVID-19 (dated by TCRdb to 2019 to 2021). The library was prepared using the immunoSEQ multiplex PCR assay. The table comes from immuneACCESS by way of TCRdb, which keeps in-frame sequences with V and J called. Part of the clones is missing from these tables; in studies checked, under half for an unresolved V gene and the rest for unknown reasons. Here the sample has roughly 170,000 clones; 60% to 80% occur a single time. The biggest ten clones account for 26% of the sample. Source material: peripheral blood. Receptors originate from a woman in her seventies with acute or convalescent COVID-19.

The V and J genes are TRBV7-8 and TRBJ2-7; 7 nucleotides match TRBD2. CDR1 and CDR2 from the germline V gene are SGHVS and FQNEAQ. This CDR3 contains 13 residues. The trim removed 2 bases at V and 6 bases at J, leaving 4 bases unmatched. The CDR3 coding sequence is TGTGCCAGCAGCTTAACGTCTAGCGGCGAGCAGTACTTC. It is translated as CASSLTSSGEQYF.

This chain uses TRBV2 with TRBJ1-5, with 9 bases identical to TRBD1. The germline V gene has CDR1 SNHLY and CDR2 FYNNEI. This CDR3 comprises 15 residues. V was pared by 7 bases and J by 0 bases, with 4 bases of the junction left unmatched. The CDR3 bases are TGTGCCAGCACCCTGGGACAGGGTAGCAATCAGCCCCAGCATTTT. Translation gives CASTLGQGSNQPQHF.

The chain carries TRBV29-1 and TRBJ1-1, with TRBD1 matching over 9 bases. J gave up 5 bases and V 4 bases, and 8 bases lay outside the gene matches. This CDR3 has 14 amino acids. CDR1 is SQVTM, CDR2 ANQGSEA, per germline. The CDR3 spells CSVARGQGRTEAFF. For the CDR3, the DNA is TGCAGCGTTGCCAGAGGACAGGGGAGGACTGAAGCTTTCTTT.

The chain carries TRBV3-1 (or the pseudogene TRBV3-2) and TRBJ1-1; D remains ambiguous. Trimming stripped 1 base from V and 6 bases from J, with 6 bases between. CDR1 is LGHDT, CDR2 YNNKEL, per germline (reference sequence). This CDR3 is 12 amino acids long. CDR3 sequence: CASSQVPAEAFF. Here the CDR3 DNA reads TGTGCCAGCAGCCAAGTTCCGGCTGAAGCTTTCTTT.

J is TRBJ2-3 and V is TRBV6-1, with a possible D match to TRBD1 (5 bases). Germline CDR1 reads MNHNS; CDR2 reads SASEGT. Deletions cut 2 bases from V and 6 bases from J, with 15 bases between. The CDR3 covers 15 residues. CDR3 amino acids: CASSEWSGLGDTQYF. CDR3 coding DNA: TGTGCCAGCAGTGAATGGTCAGGGTTAGGCGATACGCAGTATTTT.

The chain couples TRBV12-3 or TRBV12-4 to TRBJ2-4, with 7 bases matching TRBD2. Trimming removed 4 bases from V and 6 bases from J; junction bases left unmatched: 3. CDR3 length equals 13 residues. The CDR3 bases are TGTGCCAGCAGTTCAAGCGGGGCAAACATTCAGTACTTC. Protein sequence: CASSSSGANIQYF.

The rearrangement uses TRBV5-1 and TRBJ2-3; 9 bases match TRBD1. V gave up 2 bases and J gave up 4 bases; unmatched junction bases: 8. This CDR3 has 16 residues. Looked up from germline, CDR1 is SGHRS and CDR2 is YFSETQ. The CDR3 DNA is TGCGCCAGCAGCTTAGGCTGGGACAGGGAGGCAGATACGCAGTATTTT. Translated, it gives CASSLGWDREADTQYF.

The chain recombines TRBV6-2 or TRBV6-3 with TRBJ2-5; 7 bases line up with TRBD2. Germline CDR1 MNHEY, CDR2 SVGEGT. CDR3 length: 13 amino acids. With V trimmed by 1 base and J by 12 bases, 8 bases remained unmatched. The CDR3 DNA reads TGTGCCAGCAGTTACTTAGAGAGCGGGAAAAAGTACTTC. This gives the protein CASSYLESGKKYF.

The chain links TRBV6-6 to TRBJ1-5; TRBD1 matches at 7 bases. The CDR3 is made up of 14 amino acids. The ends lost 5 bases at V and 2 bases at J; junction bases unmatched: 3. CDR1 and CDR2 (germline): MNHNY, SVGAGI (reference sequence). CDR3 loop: CASSPQGGNQPQHF. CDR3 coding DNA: TGTGCCAGCAGTCCCCAGGGGGGCAATCAGCCCCAGCATTTT.

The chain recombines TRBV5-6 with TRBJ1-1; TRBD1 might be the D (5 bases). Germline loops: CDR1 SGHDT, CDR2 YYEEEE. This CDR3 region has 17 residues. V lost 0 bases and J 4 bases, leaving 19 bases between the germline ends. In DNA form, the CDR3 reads TGTGCCAGCAGCTTGGTGCTAGGTCTATCAGGGCTCACTGAAGCTTTCTTT. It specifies CASSLVLGLSGLTEAFF.

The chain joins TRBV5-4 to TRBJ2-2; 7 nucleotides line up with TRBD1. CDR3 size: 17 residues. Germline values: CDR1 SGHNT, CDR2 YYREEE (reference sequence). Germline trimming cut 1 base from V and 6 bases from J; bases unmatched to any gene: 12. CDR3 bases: TGTGCCAGCAGCTTGCCTCGAGCACTTGACAGGGCCGGGGAGCTGTTTTTT. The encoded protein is CASSLPRALDRAGELFF.

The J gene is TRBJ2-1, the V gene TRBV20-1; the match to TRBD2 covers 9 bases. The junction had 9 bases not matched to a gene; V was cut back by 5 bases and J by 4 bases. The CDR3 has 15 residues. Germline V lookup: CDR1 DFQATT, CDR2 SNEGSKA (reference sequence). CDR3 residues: CSARGLAGIYNEQFF. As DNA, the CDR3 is TGCAGTGCTCGTGGTCTAGCGGGAATATACAATGAGCAGTTCTTC.

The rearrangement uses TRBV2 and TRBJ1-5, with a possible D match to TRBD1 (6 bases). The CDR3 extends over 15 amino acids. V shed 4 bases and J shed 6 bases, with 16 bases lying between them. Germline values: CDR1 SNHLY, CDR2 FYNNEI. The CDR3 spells CASSGARDITQPQHF. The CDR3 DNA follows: TGTGCCAGCAGTGGGGCTCGGGACATCACTCAGCCCCAGCATTTT.

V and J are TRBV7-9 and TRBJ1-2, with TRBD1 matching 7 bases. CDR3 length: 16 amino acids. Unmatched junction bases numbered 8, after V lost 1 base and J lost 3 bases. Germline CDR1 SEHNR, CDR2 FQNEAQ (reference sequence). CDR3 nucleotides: TGTGCCAGCAGCTTAGAGTCCTCCGGGACAGACTATGGCTACACCTTC. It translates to CASSLESSGTDYGYTF.

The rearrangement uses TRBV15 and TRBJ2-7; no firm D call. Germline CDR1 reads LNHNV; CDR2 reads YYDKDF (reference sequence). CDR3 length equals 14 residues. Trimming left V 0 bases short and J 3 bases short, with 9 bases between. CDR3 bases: TGTGCCACCAGCAGAGATCTGGCTCTCTACGAGCAGTACTTC. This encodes CATSRDLALYEQYF. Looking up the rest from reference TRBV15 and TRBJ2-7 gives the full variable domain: DAMVIQNPRYQVTQFGKPVTLSCSQTLNHNVMYWYQQKSSQAPKLLFHYYDKDFNNEADTPDNFQSRRPNTSFCFLDIRSPGLGDTAMYLCATSRDLALYEQYFGPGTRLTVT.

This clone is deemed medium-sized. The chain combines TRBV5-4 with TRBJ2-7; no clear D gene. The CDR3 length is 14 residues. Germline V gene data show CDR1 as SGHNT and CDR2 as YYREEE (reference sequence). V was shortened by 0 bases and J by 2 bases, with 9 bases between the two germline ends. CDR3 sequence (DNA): TGTGCCAGCAGCTTGGGGAGTTCCCCCTACGAGCAGTACTTC. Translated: CASSLGSSPYEQYF.

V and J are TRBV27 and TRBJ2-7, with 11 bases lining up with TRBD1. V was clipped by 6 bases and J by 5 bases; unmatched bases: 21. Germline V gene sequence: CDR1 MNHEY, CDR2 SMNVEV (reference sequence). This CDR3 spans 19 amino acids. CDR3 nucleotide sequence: TGTGCCAGCAGCAAAGTCCGATGGACGGGACAGGGGGGGCTGGACGAGCAGTACTTC. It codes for CASSKVRWTGQGGLDEQYF.

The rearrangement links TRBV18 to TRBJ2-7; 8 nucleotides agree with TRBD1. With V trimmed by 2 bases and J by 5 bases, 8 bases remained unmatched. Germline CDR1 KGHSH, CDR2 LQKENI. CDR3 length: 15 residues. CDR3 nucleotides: TGTGCCAGCTCACCAGCCCAGGGGGCTCTACACGAGCAGTACTTC. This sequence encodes CASSPAQGALHEQYF.

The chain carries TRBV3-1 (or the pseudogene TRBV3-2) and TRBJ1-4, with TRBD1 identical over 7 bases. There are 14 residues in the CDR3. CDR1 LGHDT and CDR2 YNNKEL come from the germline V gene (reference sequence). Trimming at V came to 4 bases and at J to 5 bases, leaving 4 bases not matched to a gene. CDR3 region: CASSRQGDNEKLFF. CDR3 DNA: TGTGCCAGCAGCCGACAGGGTGACAATGAAAAACTGTTTTTT.

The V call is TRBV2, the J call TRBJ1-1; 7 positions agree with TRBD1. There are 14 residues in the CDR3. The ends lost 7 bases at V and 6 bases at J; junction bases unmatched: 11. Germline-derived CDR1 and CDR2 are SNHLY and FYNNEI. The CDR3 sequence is CASIIEGALSEAFF. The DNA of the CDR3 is TGTGCCAGCATTATCGAGGGGGCGCTTTCTGAAGCTTTCTTT.

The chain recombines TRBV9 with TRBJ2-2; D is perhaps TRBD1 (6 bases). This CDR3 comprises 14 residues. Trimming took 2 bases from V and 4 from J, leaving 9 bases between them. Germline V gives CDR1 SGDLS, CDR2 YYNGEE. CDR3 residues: CASSVQGSTGELFF. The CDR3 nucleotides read TGTGCCAGCAGCGTGCAGGGGTCCACCGGGGAGCTGTTTTTT.

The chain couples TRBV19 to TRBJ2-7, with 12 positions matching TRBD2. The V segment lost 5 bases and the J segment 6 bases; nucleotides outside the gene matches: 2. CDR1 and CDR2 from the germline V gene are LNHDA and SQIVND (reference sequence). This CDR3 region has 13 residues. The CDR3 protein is CASSEGLAGEQYF. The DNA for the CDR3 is TGTGCCAGTAGTGAGGGACTAGCGGGCGAGCAGTACTTC. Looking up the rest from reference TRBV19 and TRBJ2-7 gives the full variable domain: DGGITQSPKYLFRKEGQNVTLSCEQNLNHDAMYWYRQDPGQGLRLIYYSQIVNDFQKGDIAEGYSVSREKKESFPLTVTSAQKNPTAFYLCASSEGLAGEQYFGPGTRLTVT.

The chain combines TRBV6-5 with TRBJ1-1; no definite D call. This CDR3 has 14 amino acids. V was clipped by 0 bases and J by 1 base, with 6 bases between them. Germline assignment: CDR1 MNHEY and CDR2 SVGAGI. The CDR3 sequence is CASSYSTGNTEAFF. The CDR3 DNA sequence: TGTGCCAGCAGTTACTCGACTGGGAACACTGAAGCTTTCTTT.

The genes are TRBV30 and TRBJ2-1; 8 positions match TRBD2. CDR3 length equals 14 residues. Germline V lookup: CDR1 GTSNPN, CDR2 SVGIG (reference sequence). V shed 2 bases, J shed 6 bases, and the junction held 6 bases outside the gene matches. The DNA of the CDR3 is TGTGCCTGGAGTTGGCGGGGGGTCCCCAATGAGCAGTTCTTC. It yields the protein CAWSWRGVPNEQFF.

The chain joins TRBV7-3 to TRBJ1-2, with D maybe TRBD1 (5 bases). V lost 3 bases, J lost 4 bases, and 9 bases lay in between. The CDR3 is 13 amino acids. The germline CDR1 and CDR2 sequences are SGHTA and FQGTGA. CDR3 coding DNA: TGTGCCAGCAGCTTTGACAGATCCTATGGCTACACCTTC. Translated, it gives CASSFDRSYGYTF.

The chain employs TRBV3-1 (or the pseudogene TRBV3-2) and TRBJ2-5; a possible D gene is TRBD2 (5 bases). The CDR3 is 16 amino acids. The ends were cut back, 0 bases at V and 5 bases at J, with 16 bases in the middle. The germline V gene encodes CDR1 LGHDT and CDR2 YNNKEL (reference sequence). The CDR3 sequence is CASSQDIWNPGETQYF. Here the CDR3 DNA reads TGTGCCAGCAGCCAAGATATATGGAATCCGGGGGAGACCCAGTACTTC.

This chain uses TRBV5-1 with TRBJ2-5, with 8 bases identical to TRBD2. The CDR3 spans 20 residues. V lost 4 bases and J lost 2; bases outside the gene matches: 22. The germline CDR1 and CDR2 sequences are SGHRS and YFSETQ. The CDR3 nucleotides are TGCGCCAGCAGCCGCGGGGGTGTAGCGGGGCTTTCCAACCAACAAGAGACCCAGTACTTC. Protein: CASSRGGVAGLSNQQETQYF.

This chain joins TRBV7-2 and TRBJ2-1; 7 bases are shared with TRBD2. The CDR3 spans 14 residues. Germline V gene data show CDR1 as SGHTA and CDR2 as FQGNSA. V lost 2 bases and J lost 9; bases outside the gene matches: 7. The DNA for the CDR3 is TGTGCCAGCAGCTTACGGGGAGGGCAGGGTGAGCAGTTCTTC. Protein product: CASSLRGGQGEQFF.

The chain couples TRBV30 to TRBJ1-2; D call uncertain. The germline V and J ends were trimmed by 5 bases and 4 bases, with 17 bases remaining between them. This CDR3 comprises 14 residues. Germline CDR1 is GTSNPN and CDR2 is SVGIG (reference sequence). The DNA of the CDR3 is TGTGCCTGGCGACCCCCGGGAGTCATCTATGGCTACACCTTC. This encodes CAWRPPGVIYGYTF.

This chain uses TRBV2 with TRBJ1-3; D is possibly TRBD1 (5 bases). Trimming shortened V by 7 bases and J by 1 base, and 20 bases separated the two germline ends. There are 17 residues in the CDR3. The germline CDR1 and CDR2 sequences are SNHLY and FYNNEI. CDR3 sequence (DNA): TGTGCCAGCAAACCTACGGGGGTCTACAATTCTGGAAACACCATATATTTT. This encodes CASKPTGVYNSGNTIYF.

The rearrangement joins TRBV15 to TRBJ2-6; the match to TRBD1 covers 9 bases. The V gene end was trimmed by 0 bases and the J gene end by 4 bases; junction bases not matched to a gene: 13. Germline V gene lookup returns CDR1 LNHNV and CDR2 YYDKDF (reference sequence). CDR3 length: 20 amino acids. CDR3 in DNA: TGTGCCACCAGCAGAGAGTGGATCCGGACAGGGGCTCCCGGGGCCAACGTCCTGACTTTC. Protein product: CATSREWIRTGAPGANVLTF.

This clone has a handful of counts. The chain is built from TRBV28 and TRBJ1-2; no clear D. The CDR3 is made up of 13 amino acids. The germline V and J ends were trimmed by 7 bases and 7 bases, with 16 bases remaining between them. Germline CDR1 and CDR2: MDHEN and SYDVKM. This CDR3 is CASKTPEIGGYTF. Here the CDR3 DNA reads TGTGCCAGCAAGACACCGGAAATCGGTGGCTACACCTTC.